Listed below are T cell receptor beta chains from one sample, sequenced in a study of graft-versus-host responses after intestinal transplantation. The repertoire was sequenced with immunoSEQ multiplex PCR; TCRdb's copy has only in-frame clones and lacks some. This table has about 27,000 clones, roughly 83% appearing once. The specimen comprised PBMCs, sampled 28 days after intestinal transplant. Receptors originate from a human patient who received an intestinal transplant, so some T cells may come from the graft donor. The CDR3 runs from the conserved cysteine through the conserved F or W. The order of the fields is V gene, J gene, clone size, D gene, CDR3 DNA, CDR3 protein. The D gene is left open where the match is weak. Some rows have no size entry. The others give once, few or many, or a class for an expanded clone.

TRBV5-4,TRBJ1-5,-,-,TGTGCCAGCAGCCTTGCGGGGCACAGCAATCAGCCCCAGCATTTT,CASSLAGHSNQPQHF
TRBV7-3,TRBJ1-1,-,-,TGTGCCAGCAGCTTAACGGAGCTTAAGGTTTCTATGAACACTGAAGCTTTCTTT,CASSLTELKVSMNTEAFF
TRBV7-9,TRBJ2-7,-,TRBD1,TGTGCCAGCAGCCCTCCATTACAGGGGTGGTGGGCTTACGAGCAGTACTTC,CASSPPLQGWWAYEQYF
TRBV7-8,TRBJ2-3,once,TRBD2,TGTGCCAGCAGCTTAGATCCTAGCGGCTTCGACACAGATACGCAGTATTTT,CASSLDPSGFDTDTQYF
TRBV28,TRBJ2-5,once,-,TGTGCCAGCAGTTTATTGTCCGTCGGGAGAGTAATCGGAGACCAAGAGACCCAGTACTTC,CASSLLSVGRVIGDQETQYF
TRBV19,TRBJ2-1,-,-,TGTGCCAGTAGCAGGGGTGAGGAGCAGTTCTTC,CASSRGEEQFF
TRBV7-6,TRBJ1-1,-,-,TGTGCCAGCAGCTTAGCGAGGGACTTCCATGCTGAAGCTTTCTTT,CASSLARDFHAEAFF
TRBV10-3,TRBJ2-7,-,TRBD2,TGTGCCATCAGTGAGGAGACTAGCGCCTACGAGCAGTACTTC,CAISEETSAYEQYF
TRBV5-6,TRBJ1-5,-,-,TGTGCCACGATGCCGTGCTGTCAGCCCCAGCATTTT,CATMPCCQPQHF
TRBV27,TRBJ2-2,-,-,TGTGCCAGCCGGGCCCAGGGGAGGCCCGGGGAGCTGTTTTTT,CASRAQGRPGELFF
TRBV11-2,TRBJ1-1,-,TRBD1,TGTGCCAGCAGCTCACGACAGGGGATGAACACTGAAGCTTTCTTT,CASSSRQGMNTEAFF
TRBV11-2,TRBJ2-7,-,TRBD2,TGTGCCAGCAGCTTAGAGGGACTAGCGGCCTACGAGCAGTACTTC,CASSLEGLAAYEQYF
TRBV5-1,TRBJ2-7,-,-,TGCGCCAGCGGAGCTAGCGCCAGGGGGTACGAGCAGTACTTC,CASGASARGYEQYF
TRBV5-1,TRBJ2-5,-,TRBD2,TGCGCCAGCAGCTTGGACGGGGGGGCCTCAGAGACCCAGTACTTC,CASSLDGGASETQYF
TRBV6-1,TRBJ2-7,few,TRBD1,TGTGCCAGCAGTGAGGACAGGGGTTTCTACGAGCAGTACTTC,CASSEDRGFYEQYF
TRBV12-5,TRBJ2-3,-,-,TGTGCTAGTGGTTTGGTACCCGGGTATACGCAGTATTTT,CASGLVPGYTQYF
TRBV4-1,TRBJ2-7,-,TRBD2,TGCGCCAGCAGCCAAGAAGGTGCGGGAGGATATTCCTACGAGCAGTACTTC,CASSQEGAGGYSYEQYF
TRBV7-9,TRBJ2-2,-,-,TGTGCCAGCGGCACGGAAGGGCTGGGCGGGGAGCTGTTTTTT,CASGTEGLGGELFF
TRBV28,TRBJ1-5,once,-,TGTGCCAGCATTAGCGGCAATCAGCCCCAGCATTTT,CASISGNQPQHF
TRBV29-1,TRBJ2-1,-,-,TGCAGCGTTGCCGGTCTTCGCAATGAGCAGTTCTTC,CSVAGLRNEQFF
TRBV25-1,TRBJ1-2,-,TRBD1,TGTGCCAGCAGTGCCCGGGACAGCTATGGCTACACCTTC,CASSARDSYGYTF
TRBV6-1,TRBJ2-3,-,-,TGTGCCAGCAGTGTAGACAGCACAGATACGCAGTATTTT,CASSVDSTDTQYF
TRBV19,TRBJ1-2,-,TRBD1,TGTGCCAGTAGTTGGACAGGGAGTAACTATGGCTACACCTTC,CASSWTGSNYGYTF
TRBV6-5,TRBJ1-2,-,-,TGTGCCAGCAGTGAAGGACAGTTCAACTATGGCTACACCTTC,CASSEGQFNYGYTF
TRBV5-1,TRBJ2-7,-,-,TGCGCCAGCAGGGACTGGGCCCGCGAGCAGTACTTC,CASRDWAREQYF